This T cell receptor (beta chain) was sequenced for a study of cytomegalovirus exposure and HLA in healthy donors. With V trimmed by 7 bases and J by 6 bases, 1 base remained unmatched. Per germline, CDR1 ENHRY and CDR2 SYGVKD. The CDR3 length is 12 residues. The PCR employed 60 Vbeta primers together with 13 Jbeta primers. Assay: immunoSEQ multiplex PCR; the TCRdb copy retains only in-frame clones and omits some. Of approximately 140,000 clones in the sample, about 73% were seen once. Sequencing was performed on PBMCs. This clonotype was obtained from a man aged 35-49 years in good health and CMV-seropositive. The rearrangement joins TRBV10-3 to TRBJ2-2, with 8 bases identical to TRBD2. CDR3 loop: CAITAGAGELFF. The CDR3 DNA reads as TGTGCCATCACAGCGGGAGCCGGGGAGCTGTTTTTT.